This T cell receptor beta chain was sequenced during a study of blood T cell repertoires in COVID-19. A PCR-confirmed or clinician-diagnosed COVID-19 case had contacted exposed participants within 2 weeks of entry. Method: immunoSEQ multiplex PCR; TCRdb's copy keeps in-frame clones and lacks some. The sample has under 250,000 clones; approximately 89% are singletons. Germline CDR1 and CDR2: LNHDA and SQIVND (reference sequence). There are 13 residues in the CDR3. J lost 13 bases, V lost 7 bases, and 12 bases had no gene match. Material: PBMCs or T cells enriched from blood (not recorded which). This chain joins TRBV19 and TRBJ1-4; TRBD1 agrees at 7 bases. This receptor was obtained from a woman aged 40 to 50 who had been exposed to COVID-19. CDR3 region: CASTPGTASRLFF. The CDR3 coding sequence is TGTGCCAGTACCCCCGGGACAGCTAGCAGACTGTTTTTT.